The sample holds many counts of the clone carrying this T cell receptor (beta chain). The record originates from a study of T-cell reconstitution after alpha-beta-depleted transplantation in children. The CDR3 totals 16 residues. Germline values: CDR1 LGHNA, CDR2 YNFKEQ. V was trimmed by 1 base and J by 0 bases, leaving 7 bases between them. Researchers prepared the TCRbeta library using unique molecular identifiers, the study reports. TCRdb independently ran MiXCR on the PCR reads; one entry per CDR3 protein. The table shows around 370,000 distinct CDR3 sequences, with 10% occurring only once. The TCR was taken from a human donor who donated a stem cell graft to a child with acute lymphoblastic leukemia. V is TRBV4-2 and J is TRBJ2-6, with D perhaps TRBD2 (6 bases). The material sequenced was PBMCs from the stem cell graft donor, taken from the stem cell graft. The CDR3 protein is CASSQGGDSGANVLTF. CDR3 bases: TGTGCCAGCAGCCAAGGGGGGGACTCTGGGGCCAACGTCCTGACTTTC.